The table lists the clone carrying this T cell receptor beta chain with a few counts. Its antigen is as yet unknown. Sampling of alopecia areata patients yielded lesional scalp punch biopsies as well as peripheral blood. Sorting of PBMCs yielded the CD4+ and CD8+ T cells. The sample originates from a study of CD8+ T cells in alopecia areata. Study-level background: Tofacitinib ran for 6 to 18 months before 6 months off drug. Whole-study results and caveats: TCR sharing was clearer in mice than between patients, perhaps partly owing to patient HLA diversity.

Reverse transcribed after extraction, RNA yielded cDNA as the sequencing template. Profiling relied on immunoSEQ multiplex PCR, and the TCRdb table lists in-frame clones only, not all of them. The sample shows some 95,000 clones, 35% to 50% of them seen only once. The CDR3 loop spans 13 amino acids. Germline CDR1 MDHEN, CDR2 SYDVKM. V trimming: 6 bases; J trimming: 8 bases; junction bases outside the gene matches: 7. The rearrangement links TRBV28 to TRBJ1-2; 9 bases fit TRBD1. This sequence was found in a human donor with alopecia areata. Sequencing was carried out using CD4+ T cells sorted from blood. This CDR3 is CASSLGDRVGYTF. The CDR3 DNA follows: TGTGCCAGCAGCCTAGGGGACAGGGTCGGCTACACCTTC.